The 28 T cell receptor beta chains presented below share a single source sample, sequenced in a study of shared clonotypes between healthy human individuals. Only CD45RO-negative cells positively selected for CCR7 counted as naive CD8 cells, so terminally differentiated effector memory CD45RA+ cells were excluded. The data were produced by immunoSEQ multiplex PCR, yet TCRdb's version contains in-frame clones alone and is incomplete. The sample shows about 580,000 clones, about 98% of them seen only once. Input material: naive CD8+ T cells sorted from blood. These receptors were obtained from a young man in good health.

This clone was seen just once. This rearrangement joins TRBV29-1 to TRBJ2-3; no reliable D call. Germline V CDR1 and CDR2: SQVTM, ANQGSEA. This CDR3 is built from 13 residues. V lost 4 bases and J 2 bases, leaving 10 bases between the germline ends. The CDR3 DNA sequence: TGCAGCGTTGGCCCCCAGAACACAGATACGCAGTATTTT. This sequence encodes CSVGPQNTDTQYF.

The J gene is TRBJ2-3, the V gene TRBV11-3; 9 nucleotides line up with TRBD2. The V segment lost 3 bases and the J segment 0 bases; nucleotides outside the gene matches: 7. Germline CDR1 reads SGHNT; CDR2 reads YENEEA. CDR3 length: 17 amino acids. The CDR3: CASSFTGGRASTDTQYF. For the CDR3, the DNA is TGTGCCAGCAGCTTTACTGGCGGGAGGGCCAGCACAGATACGCAGTATTTT.

This rearrangement joins TRBV7-6 to TRBJ2-7; 9 bases are shared with TRBD1. The CDR3 contains 15 residues. The germline V gene has CDR1 SGHVS and CDR2 FNYEAQ. Trimming removed 4 bases from V and 3 bases from J; junction bases left unmatched: 7. The CDR3 spells CASSSRDRVGYEQYF. The CDR3 DNA is TGTGCCAGCAGCTCCCGGGACAGGGTTGGCTACGAGCAGTACTTC.

The chain employs TRBV7-6 and TRBJ1-1; 8 nucleotides line up with TRBD1. The CDR3 spans 14 residues. Germline CDR1 reads SGHVS; CDR2 reads FNYEAQ. After removal of 5 bases from V and 4 bases from J, the junction contained 6 bases not matched to a gene. This CDR3 is CASSMTGVSTEAFF. The CDR3 region has the DNA TGTGCCAGCAGCATGACAGGGGTTTCCACTGAAGCTTTCTTT.

The chain couples TRBV7-2 to TRBJ2-1; the D is unclear. Germline values: CDR1 SGHTA, CDR2 FQGNSA. Trimming removed 3 bases at V and 4 bases at J, with 7 bases between. The CDR3 is 13 amino acids. CDR3 sequence reads: CASSFYLYNEQFF. CDR3 nucleotides: TGTGCCAGCAGCTTTTACTTATACAATGAGCAGTTCTTC.

The chain carries TRBV27 and TRBJ2-3, with TRBD2 matching 7 bases. The ends lost 2 bases at V and 2 bases at J; junction bases unmatched: 7. Looked up from germline, CDR1 is MNHEY and CDR2 is SMNVEV (reference sequence). There are 16 residues in the CDR3. In nucleotides, the CDR3 is TGTGCCAGCAGTTTAGCTAGCGGAGGTTACACAGATACGCAGTATTTT. Protein: CASSLASGGYTDTQYF.

The chain couples TRBV15 to TRBJ2-7, with 8 bases aligning to TRBD1. Germline trimming cut 6 bases from V and 6 bases from J; bases unmatched to any gene: 4. In germline, CDR1 is LNHNV, CDR2 YYDKDF (reference sequence). There are 12 residues in the CDR3. CDR3 amino acids: CATSTTGVEQYF. For the CDR3, the DNA is TGTGCCACCAGTACGACAGGGGTCGAGCAGTACTTC.

The chain joins TRBV7-2 to TRBJ2-1, with D possibly called TRBD1 or TRBD2 (6 bases each). CDR1 and CDR2 from the germline V gene are SGHTA and FQGNSA. Trimming took 2 bases from V and 3 from J, leaving 14 bases between them. The CDR3 runs 16 residues. Here the CDR3 reads CASSLRGALFYNEQFF. Here the CDR3 DNA reads TGTGCCAGCAGCTTAAGGGGGGCCTTGTTCTACAATGAGCAGTTCTTC.

The gene calls are TRBV4-1 and TRBJ2-7; 7 nucleotides align to TRBD2. Trimming at V came to 4 bases and at J to 7 bases, leaving 10 bases not matched to a gene. The germline gives CDR1 MGHRA, CDR2 YSYEKL. The CDR3 sequence is 14 residues long. Here the CDR3 reads CASSPLAERGEQYF. In DNA, the CDR3 is TGCGCCAGCAGCCCCCTAGCAGAGCGGGGAGAGCAGTACTTC.

J is TRBJ2-7 and V is TRBV12-5, with TRBD2 as a possible D gene (6 bases). CDR1 is LGHNT, CDR2 FRNRAP, per germline. There are 17 residues in the CDR3. The V end lost 9 bases, the J end lost 0 bases, and 24 bases lay between the germline ends. This chain's CDR3 is CASRPPSLSGRSYEQYF. The CDR3 nucleotides read TGTGCTAGCAGGCCGCCTTCTCTTAGCGGTCGCTCCTACGAGCAGTACTTC.

The chain joins TRBV5-4 to TRBJ2-7, with D tentatively TRBD2 (5 bases). Trimming removed 5 bases at V and 5 bases at J, with 17 bases between. The CDR3 runs to 14 residues. CDR1 is SGHNT, CDR2 YYREEE, per germline (reference sequence). CDR3 loop: CASRDFSEAHEQYF. Here the CDR3 DNA reads TGTGCCAGCAGAGACTTTAGCGAGGCTCACGAGCAGTACTTC.

This rearrangement joins TRBV7-9 to TRBJ2-1, with D possibly TRBD1 on 8 matching bases. Germline V gene sequence: CDR1 SEHNR, CDR2 FQNEAQ (reference sequence). CDR3 length equals 15 residues. Trimming took 4 bases from V and 6 from J, leaving 16 bases between them. CDR3 loop: CASSSDRGGGNEQFF. The CDR3 DNA reads TGTGCCAGCAGCTCCGACAGGGGAGGGGGCAATGAGCAGTTCTTC.

This clone was counted once. J is TRBJ2-3 and V is TRBV10-3; a possible D gene is TRBD2 (5 bases). The CDR3 runs 16 residues. Trimming left V 2 bases short and J 4 bases short, with 16 bases between. CDR1 and CDR2 (germline): ENHRY, SYGVKD. CDR3 nucleotide sequence: TGTGCCATCAGTGAGGGTGCGGGTTTGGCCCCAGATACGCAGTATTTT. Translated: CAISEGAGLAPDTQYF.

CDR3: CASSRSVNTEAFF. DNA for the CDR3: TGTGCCAGCAGCAGAAGTGTGAACACTGAAGCTTTCTTT. This sequence joins TRBV7-8 and TRBJ1-1; D remains unclear. CDR1 is SGHVS, CDR2 FQNEAQ, per germline. This CDR3 spans 13 amino acids. The V gene lost 5 bases and the J gene lost 0 bases, with 7 bases spanning the gap.

The rearrangement uses TRBV7-6 and TRBJ2-6; D is uncertain. This CDR3 is built from 17 residues. V shed 6 bases and J shed 0 bases, with 15 bases lying between them. CDR1 and CDR2 (germline): SGHVS, FNYEAQ. This CDR3 is CASSSFAHASGANVLTF. In DNA form, the CDR3 reads TGTGCCAGCAGTTCATTTGCGCACGCCTCTGGGGCCAACGTCCTGACTTTC.

The genes are TRBV5-4 and TRBJ2-7; no clear D. V was pared by 2 bases and J by 6 bases, with 15 bases between. There are 14 residues in the CDR3. CDR1 SGHNT and CDR2 YYREEE come from the germline V gene (reference sequence). In DNA, the CDR3 is TGTGCCAGCAGCTTAAGTCCTGCGACTCCCGAGCAGTACTTC. It specifies CASSLSPATPEQYF.

The rearrangement joins TRBV5-6 to TRBJ2-1; maybe TRBD1 (6 bases). Germline assignment: CDR1 SGHDT and CDR2 YYEEEE. The V end lost 0 bases, the J end lost 5 bases, and 24 bases lay between the germline ends. The CDR3 spans 19 residues. The DNA for the CDR3 is TGTGCCAGCAGCTTGGGTAAAAGTTCCGGGACATGGGTCCACAATGAGCAGTTCTTC. Translating it yields CASSLGKSSGTWVHNEQFF.

V gene TRBV7-9 combines with J gene TRBJ2-7, with 7 bases lining up with TRBD1. The CDR3 has 16 amino acids. Germline V CDR1 and CDR2: SEHNR, FQNEAQ (reference sequence). V lost 4 bases, J lost 3 bases, and 12 bases stayed unmatched. The CDR3 region is CASSSTLGGQYYEQYF. CDR3 nucleotides: TGTGCCAGCAGCTCCACACTAGGGGGCCAATACTACGAGCAGTACTTC. Supplemented by reference TRBV7-9 and TRBJ2-7, the full variable domain reads DTGVSQNPRHKITKRGQNVTFRCDPISEHNRLYWYRQTLGQGPEFLTYFQNEAQLEKSRLLSDRFSAERPKGSFSTLEIQRTEQGDSAMYLCASSSTLGGQYYEQYFGPGTRLTVT.

The chain employs TRBV5-1 and TRBJ2-7; 11 bases align to TRBD2. Unmatched junction bases numbered 5, after V lost 0 bases and J lost 0 bases. Germline-derived CDR1 and CDR2 are SGHRS and YFSETQ. The CDR3 extends over 17 amino acids. The CDR3 coding sequence is TGCGCCAGCAGCTTGGATGTTAGCGGGAGGGACTCCTACGAGCAGTACTTC. Protein: CASSLDVSGRDSYEQYF. Supplemented by reference TRBV5-1 and TRBJ2-7, the full variable domain reads KAGVTQTPRYLIKTRGQQVTLSCSPISGHRSVSWYQQTPGQGLQFLFEYFSETQRNKGNFPGRFSGRQFSNSRSEMNVSTLELGDSALYLCASSLDVSGRDSYEQYFGPGTRLTVT.

The CDR3 DNA is TGTGCCAGCAGCGTCGATGAGTACAATGAGCAGTTCTTC. The encoded protein is CASSVDEYNEQFF. The chain has TRBV9 and TRBJ2-1; D unresolved. V shed 2 bases and J shed 4 bases, with 7 bases lying between them. The germline gives CDR1 SGDLS, CDR2 YYNGEE. The CDR3 has 13 residues.

The chain uses TRBV28 and TRBJ2-7; tentative D call: TRBD2 (6 bases). There are 15 residues in the CDR3. CDR1 and CDR2 from the germline V gene are MDHEN and SYDVKM. Trimming removed 2 bases from V and 1 base from J, with 12 bases in between. CDR3 sequence: CASSLRGTESYEQYF. CDR3 sequence (DNA): TGTGCCAGCAGTTTACGGGGGACGGAATCCTACGAGCAGTACTTC.

Here the CDR3 reads CASSPPDVARGAGELFF. The CDR3 bases are TGTGCCAGCAGTCCCCCAGACGTTGCGCGGGGGGCCGGGGAGCTGTTTTTT. V usage is TRBV27 and J usage is TRBJ2-2; TRBD2 matches at 8 bases. The V segment lost 5 bases and the J segment 6 bases; nucleotides outside the gene matches: 14. Germline CDR1 reads MNHEY; CDR2 reads SMNVEV (reference sequence). This CDR3 has 17 residues.

This chain uses TRBV2 with TRBJ2-1; TRBD2 matches at 13 bases. J was trimmed by 3 bases and V by 5 bases; bases with no gene match: 7. This CDR3 comprises 17 residues. Germline CDR1 and CDR2: SNHLY and FYNNEI. The DNA for the CDR3 is TGTGCCAGCAGTCTTACTAGCGGGAGGGCCCTCTACAATGAGCAGTTCTTC. It encodes CASSLTSGRALYNEQFF.

The rearrangement uses TRBV4-1 and TRBJ2-7; D is perhaps TRBD2 (5 bases). The V end was cut by 2 bases, the J end by 2 bases, with 10 bases between. The CDR3 length is 14 residues. CDR1 is MGHRA, CDR2 YSYEKL, per germline. Here the CDR3 reads CASSQSSGTYEQYF. As DNA, the CDR3 is TGCGCCAGCAGCCAATCGAGCGGAACCTACGAGCAGTACTTC.

This sequence joins TRBV19 and TRBJ1-1; TRBD1 matches at 7 bases. The CDR3 is 13 residues long. V was pared by 4 bases and J by 6 bases, with 5 bases of the junction left unmatched. From germline, CDR1 is LNHDA and CDR2 SQIVND (reference sequence). The CDR3, as DNA: TGTGCCAGTAGTAAGACAGGGTTCTCTGAAGCTTTCTTT. Its protein product is CASSKTGFSEAFF.

This clone came up once. The chain couples TRBV11-3 to TRBJ2-3; tentative D call: TRBD2 (5 bases). The CDR3 contains 16 residues. Germline-derived CDR1 and CDR2 are SGHNT and YENEEA. V lost 5 bases and J lost 0, with 15 bases in between. CDR3 DNA: TGTGCCAGCAGCCCCTCCCTTTCGGGAAGCACAGATACGCAGTATTTT. Its translation: CASSPSLSGSTDTQYF.

This clone was picked up one time. This CDR3 reads CASSSGGRVEQYF. In DNA form, the CDR3 reads TGTGCCAGCAGCTCCGGGGGCAGGGTCGAGCAGTACTTC. The V gene is TRBV16, the J gene TRBJ2-7; D possibly uses TRBD1 or TRBD2 (6 bases each). Looked up from germline, CDR1 is KGHSY and CDR2 is FQNENV. The CDR3 is 13 amino acids. Trimming shortened V by 5 bases and J by 6 bases, and 14 bases separated the two germline ends.

Comments on this clone: Other DNA sequences in this specimen translate into the identical CDR3. The chain employs TRBV7-9 and TRBJ2-1; D gene uncertain. This CDR3 has 12 amino acids. Trimming removed 0 bases from V and 7 bases from J, with 4 bases in between. Per germline, CDR1 SEHNR and CDR2 FQNEAQ (reference sequence). As DNA, the CDR3 is TGTGCCAGCAGCTTAGCTCCAAATGAGCAGTTCTTC. Its translation is CASSLAPNEQFF. The full variable domain, completed using reference TRBV7-9 and TRBJ2-1, is DTGVSQNPRHKITKRGQNVTFRCDPISEHNRLYWYRQTLGQGPEFLTYFQNEAQLEKSRLLSDRFSAERPKGSFSTLEIQRTEQGDSAMYLCASSLAPNEQFFGPGTRLTVL.